The 2 T cell receptor beta chains reported below all come from one sample, sequenced in a study of graft-versus-host responses after intestinal transplantation. Libraries were prepared by immunoSEQ multiplex PCR; TCRdb keeps only in-frame clonotypes and omits some of them. The table includes 70,000 to 95,000 clones, over 80% detected once. These receptors lack a known antigen. The source material was unstimulated CD8+ T cells sorted from spleen or lymph node cells, sampled before transplant. The receptors shown here come from a human donor who was the organ donor for an intestinal transplant.

The chain joins TRBV11-3 to TRBJ2-2, with TRBD2 as a possible D gene (6 bases). Per germline, CDR1 SGHNT and CDR2 YENEEA. V lost 3 bases, J lost 7 bases, and 12 bases lay in between. This CDR3 spans 14 amino acids. The CDR3 DNA reads as TGTGCCAGCAGCTTGGGGGGTCAGGACGGGGAGCTGTTTTTT. Its translation: CASSLGGQDGELFF.

The rearrangement links TRBV6-1 to TRBJ1-1; D is unclear. The CDR3 totals 16 residues. V lost 3 bases to trimming and J lost 2 bases, with 16 bases between them. Germline assignment: CDR1 MNHNS and CDR2 SASEGT. CDR3 DNA sequence: TGTGCCAGCAGTGACGTTCGCGGGCGGAAAAACACTGAAGCTTTCTTT. Its translation is CASSDVRGRKNTEAFF.